This T cell receptor beta chain originates from a study of blood T cell repertoires in COVID-19. The CDR3 runs to 12 residues. Germline V CDR1 and CDR2: SGHDT, YYEEEE. V was pared by 4 bases and J by 4 bases, with 9 bases between. Clones were read by immunoSEQ multiplex PCR, and TCRdb kept only the in-frame ones, dropping some. The table has 30,000 or so clones, almost 85% seen once. The rearrangement links TRBV5-6 to TRBJ2-7; D uncertain. The clonotype comes from a man older than 75 with active or convalescent COVID-19. What was sequenced was peripheral blood. The CDR3, as DNA: TGTGCCAGCAGCCGAGAGAGGTACGAGCAGTACTTC. As protein: CASSRERYEQYF.